The 3 T cell receptor beta chains below were found in one sample sequenced in a study of blood T cell repertoires in COVID-19. The table came from immunoSEQ multiplex PCR; TCRdb's copy has only in-frame clones and leaves some out. The sample contains some 290,000 clones, under 90% of which appear only once. What was sequenced was PBMCs or T cells enriched from blood (not recorded which). Receptor source: a woman in her twenties or thirties who had recovered from COVID-19.

This chain uses TRBV6-1 with TRBJ1-1; D is perhaps TRBD1 (5 bases). Germline CDR1 is MNHNS and CDR2 is SASEGT. The ends were cut back, 2 bases at V and 9 bases at J, with 19 bases in the middle. The CDR3 sequence is 15 residues long. CDR3 DNA: TGTGCCAGCAGTGAATCAGGTTCAGACAGACCTAAAGCTTTCTTT. This gives the protein CASSESGSDRPKAFF.

The chain joins TRBV11-2 to TRBJ2-7, with TRBD1 as a possible D gene (5 bases). The CDR3 loop spans 13 amino acids. V shed 7 bases and J shed 5 bases, with 15 bases lying between them. The germline CDR1 and CDR2 sequences are SGHAT and FQNNGV. CDR3 region: CASTPGNQDEQYF. The CDR3, as DNA: TGTGCCAGCACCCCAGGGAATCAGGACGAGCAGTACTTC.

This chain links TRBV5-1 with TRBJ2-7; D remains ambiguous. CDR3 length equals 11 residues. From germline, CDR1 is SGHRS and CDR2 YFSETQ. Trimming pared 1 base from V and 7 bases from J, leaving 6 bases between. Written as DNA, the CDR3 is TGCGCCAGCAGCTTGAGTCGGGAGCAGTACTTC. Its translation: CASSLSREQYF.